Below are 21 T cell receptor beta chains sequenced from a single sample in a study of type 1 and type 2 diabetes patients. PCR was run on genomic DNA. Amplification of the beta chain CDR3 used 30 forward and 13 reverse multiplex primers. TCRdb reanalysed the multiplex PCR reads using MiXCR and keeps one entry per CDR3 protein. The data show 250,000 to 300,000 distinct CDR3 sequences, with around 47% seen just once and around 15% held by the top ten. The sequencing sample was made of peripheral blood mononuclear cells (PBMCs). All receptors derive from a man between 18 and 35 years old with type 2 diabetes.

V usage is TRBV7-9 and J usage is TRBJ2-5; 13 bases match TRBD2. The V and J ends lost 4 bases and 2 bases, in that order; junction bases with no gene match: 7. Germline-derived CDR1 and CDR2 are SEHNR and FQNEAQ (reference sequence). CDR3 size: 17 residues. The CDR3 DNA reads TGTGCCAGCAGCTCGGGACTAGCGGGGCTGGAGCAAGAGACCCAGTACTTC. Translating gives CASSSGLAGLEQETQYF.

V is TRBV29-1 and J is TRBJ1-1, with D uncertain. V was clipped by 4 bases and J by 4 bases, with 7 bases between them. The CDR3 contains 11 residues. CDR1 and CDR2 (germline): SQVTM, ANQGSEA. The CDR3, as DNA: TGCAGCGTTGTACGGAGCACTGAAGCTTTCTTT. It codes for CSVVRSTEAFF.

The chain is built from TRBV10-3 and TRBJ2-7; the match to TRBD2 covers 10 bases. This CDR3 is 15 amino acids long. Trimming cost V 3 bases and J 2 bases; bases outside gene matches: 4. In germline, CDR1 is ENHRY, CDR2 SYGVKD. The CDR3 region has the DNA TGTGCCATCAGTGATGCTAGCGGGAGCCCCTACGAGCAGTACTTC. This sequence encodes CAISDASGSPYEQYF.

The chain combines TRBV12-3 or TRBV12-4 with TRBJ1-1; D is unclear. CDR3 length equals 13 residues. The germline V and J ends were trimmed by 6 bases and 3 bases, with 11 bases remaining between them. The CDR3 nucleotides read TGTGCCAGCAGCCGACAAGAGGACACTGAAGCTTTCTTT. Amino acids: CASSRQEDTEAFF.

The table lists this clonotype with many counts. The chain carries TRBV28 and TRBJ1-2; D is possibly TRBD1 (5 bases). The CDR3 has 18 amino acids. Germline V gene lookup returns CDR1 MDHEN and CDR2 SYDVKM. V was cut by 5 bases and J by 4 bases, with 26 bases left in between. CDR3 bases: TGTGCCAGCAGTCCCCTGGGCGGGGCCGGGGTTGGGGTCTATGGCTACACCTTC. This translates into CASSPLGGAGVGVYGYTF.

The CDR3 sequence: CATSRDRGIETQYF. CDR3 bases: TGTGCCACCAGCAGGGACAGGGGTATAGAGACCCAGTACTTC. This chain joins TRBV15 and TRBJ2-7; 9 bases line up with TRBD1. Near its end, the DNA agrees better with TRBJ2-5, so the J call may be wrong. Germline V lookup: CDR1 LNHNV, CDR2 YYDKDF (reference sequence). This CDR3 comprises 14 residues.

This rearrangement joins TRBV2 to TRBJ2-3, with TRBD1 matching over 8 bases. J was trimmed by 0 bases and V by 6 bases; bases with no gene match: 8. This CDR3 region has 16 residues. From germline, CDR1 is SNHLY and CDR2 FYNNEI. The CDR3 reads CASSPWTGWSTDTQYF. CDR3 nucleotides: TGTGCCAGCAGCCCTTGGACAGGGTGGAGCACAGATACGCAGTATTTT.

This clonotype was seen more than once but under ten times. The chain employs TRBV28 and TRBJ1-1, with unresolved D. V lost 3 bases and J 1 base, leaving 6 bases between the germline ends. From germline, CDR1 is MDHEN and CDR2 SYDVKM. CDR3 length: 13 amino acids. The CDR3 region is CASSLTENTEAFF. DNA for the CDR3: TGTGCCAGCAGTTTGACCGAGAACACTGAAGCTTTCTTT.

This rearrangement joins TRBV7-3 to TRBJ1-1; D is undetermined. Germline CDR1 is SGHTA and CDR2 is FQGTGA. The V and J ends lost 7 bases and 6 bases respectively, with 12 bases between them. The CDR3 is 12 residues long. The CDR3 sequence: CASISNKAEAFF. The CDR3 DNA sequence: TGTGCCAGCATTTCAAACAAGGCTGAAGCTTTCTTT.

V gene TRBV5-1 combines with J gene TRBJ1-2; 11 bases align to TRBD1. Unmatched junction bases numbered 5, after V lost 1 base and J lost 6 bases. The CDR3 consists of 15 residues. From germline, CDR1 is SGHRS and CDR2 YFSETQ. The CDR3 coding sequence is TGCGCCAGCAGCTTGAGGGGGACAGGGGGTGATGGCTACACCTTC. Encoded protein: CASSLRGTGGDGYTF.

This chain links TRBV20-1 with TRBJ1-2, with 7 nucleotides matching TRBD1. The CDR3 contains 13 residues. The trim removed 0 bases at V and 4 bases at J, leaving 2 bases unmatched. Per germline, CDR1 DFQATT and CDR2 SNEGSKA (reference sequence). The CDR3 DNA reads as TGCAGTGCTAGAGATGGACAGGTCTATGGCTACACCTTC. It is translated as CSARDGQVYGYTF.

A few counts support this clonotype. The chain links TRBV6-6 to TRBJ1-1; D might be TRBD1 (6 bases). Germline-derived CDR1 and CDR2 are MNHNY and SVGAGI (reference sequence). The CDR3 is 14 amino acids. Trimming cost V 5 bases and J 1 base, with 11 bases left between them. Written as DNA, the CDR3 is TGTGCCAGCAGTAACCGGGACACGAACACTGAAGCTTTCTTT. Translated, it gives CASSNRDTNTEAFF.

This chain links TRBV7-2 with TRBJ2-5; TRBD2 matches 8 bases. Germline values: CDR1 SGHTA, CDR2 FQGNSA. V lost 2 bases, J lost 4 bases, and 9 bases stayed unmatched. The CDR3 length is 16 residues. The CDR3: CASSLNPGGLRETQYF. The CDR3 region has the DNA TGTGCCAGCAGCTTAAATCCGGGGGGGCTACGAGAGACCCAGTACTTC.

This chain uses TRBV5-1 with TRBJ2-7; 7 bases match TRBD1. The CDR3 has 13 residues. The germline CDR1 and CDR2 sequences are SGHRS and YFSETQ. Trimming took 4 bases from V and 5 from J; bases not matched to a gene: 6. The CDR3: CASSQTGNDEQYF. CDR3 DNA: TGCGCCAGCAGCCAGACAGGGAACGACGAGCAGTACTTC.

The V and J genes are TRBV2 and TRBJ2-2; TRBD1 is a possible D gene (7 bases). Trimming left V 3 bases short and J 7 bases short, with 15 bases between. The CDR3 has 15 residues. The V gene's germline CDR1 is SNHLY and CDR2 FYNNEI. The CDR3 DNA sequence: TGTGCCAGCAGTGAGGAGGGGAGACAGGGCGGGGAGCTGTTTTTT. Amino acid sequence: CASSEEGRQGGELFF.

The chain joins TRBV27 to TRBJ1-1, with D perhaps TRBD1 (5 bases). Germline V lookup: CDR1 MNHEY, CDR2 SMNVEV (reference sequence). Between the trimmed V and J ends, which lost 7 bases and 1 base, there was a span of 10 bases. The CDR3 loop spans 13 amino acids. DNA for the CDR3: TGTGCCAGCACCATGGGGCGGAACACTGAAGCTTTCTTT. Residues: CASTMGRNTEAFF.

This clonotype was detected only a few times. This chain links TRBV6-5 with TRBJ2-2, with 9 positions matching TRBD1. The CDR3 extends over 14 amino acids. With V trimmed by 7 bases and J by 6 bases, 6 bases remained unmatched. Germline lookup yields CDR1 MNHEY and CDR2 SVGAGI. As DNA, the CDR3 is TGTGCCAGCACGCGACAGGGGGACGCCGGGGAGCTGTTTTTT. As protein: CASTRQGDAGELFF.

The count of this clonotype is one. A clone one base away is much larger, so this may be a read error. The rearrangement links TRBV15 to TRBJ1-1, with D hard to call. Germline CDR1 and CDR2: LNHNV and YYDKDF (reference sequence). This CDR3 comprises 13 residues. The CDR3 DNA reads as TGTACCACCAGCAGAGATCTTAATGACGGAGCTTTCTTT. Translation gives CTTSRDLNDGAFF.

The CDR3 loop is CASRGSDTEAFF. Written as DNA, the CDR3 is TGTGCCAGCAGAGGGTCGGACACTGAAGCTTTCTTT. The J gene is TRBJ1-1, the V gene TRBV7-8; D unclear. The germline V gene encodes CDR1 SGHVS and CDR2 FQNEAQ. The CDR3 spans 12 residues. V was shortened by 6 bases and J by 3 bases, with 8 bases between the two germline ends.

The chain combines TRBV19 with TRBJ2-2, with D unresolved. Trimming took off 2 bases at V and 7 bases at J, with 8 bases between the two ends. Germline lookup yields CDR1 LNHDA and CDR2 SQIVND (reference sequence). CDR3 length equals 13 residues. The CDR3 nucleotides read TGTGCCAGTAGTATAAGAGACCTCGGGGAGCTGTTTTTT. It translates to CASSIRDLGELFF.

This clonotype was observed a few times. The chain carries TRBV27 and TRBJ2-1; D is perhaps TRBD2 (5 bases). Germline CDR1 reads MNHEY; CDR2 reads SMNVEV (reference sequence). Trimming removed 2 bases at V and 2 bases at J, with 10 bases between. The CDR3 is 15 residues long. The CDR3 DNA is TGTGCCAGCAGTTTAGGGAGCGGCGCCTACAATGAGCAGTTCTTC. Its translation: CASSLGSGAYNEQFF.